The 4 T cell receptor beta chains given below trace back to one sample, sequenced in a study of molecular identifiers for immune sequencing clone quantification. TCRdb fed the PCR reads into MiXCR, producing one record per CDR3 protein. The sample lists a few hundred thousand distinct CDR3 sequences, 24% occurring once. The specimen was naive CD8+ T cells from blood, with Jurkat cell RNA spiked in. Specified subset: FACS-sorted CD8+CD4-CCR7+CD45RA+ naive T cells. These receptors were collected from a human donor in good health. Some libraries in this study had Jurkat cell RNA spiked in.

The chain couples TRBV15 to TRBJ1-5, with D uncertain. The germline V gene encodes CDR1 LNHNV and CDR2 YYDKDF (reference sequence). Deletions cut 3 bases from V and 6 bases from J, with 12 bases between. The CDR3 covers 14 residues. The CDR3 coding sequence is TGTGCCACCAGCAGGGAGGGTTATGCTCAGCCCCAGCATTTT. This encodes CATSREGYAQPQHF.

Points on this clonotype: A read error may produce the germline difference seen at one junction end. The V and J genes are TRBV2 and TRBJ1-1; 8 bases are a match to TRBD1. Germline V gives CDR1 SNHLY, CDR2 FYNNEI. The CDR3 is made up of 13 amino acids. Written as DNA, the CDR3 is TGTGCCAGCAGGCCCGGGACAGGCACTGAAGTTTTCTTT. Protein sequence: CASRPGTGTEVFF.

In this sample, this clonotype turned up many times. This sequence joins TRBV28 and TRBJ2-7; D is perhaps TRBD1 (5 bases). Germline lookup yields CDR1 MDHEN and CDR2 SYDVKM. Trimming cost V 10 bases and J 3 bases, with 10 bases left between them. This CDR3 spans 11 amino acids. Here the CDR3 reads CATEDSYEQYF. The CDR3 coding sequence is TGTGCCACCGAAGACAGCTACGAGCAGTACTTC.

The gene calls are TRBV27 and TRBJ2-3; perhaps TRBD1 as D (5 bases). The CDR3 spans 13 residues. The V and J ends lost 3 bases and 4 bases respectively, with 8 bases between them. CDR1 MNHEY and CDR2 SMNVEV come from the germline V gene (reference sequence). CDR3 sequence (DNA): TGTGCCAGCAGTTTCCAGGGTGCAGATACGCAGTATTTT. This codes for CASSFQGADTQYF.